Reported below is one T cell receptor (beta chain). Its antigen remains unknown. This record comes from a study of T cell repertoires in cytomegalovirus infection. Across the study: Newly reported HLA-C-restricted and thoroughly characterized HLA-B-restricted CMV epitopes were employed. A matching HLA type, together with CMV infection, was signaled by public TCR beta signatures. General study results and limits: Of the TCR beta families, the public ones yielded a cumulative frequency that identified carriers of CMV plus the relevant HLA. Dominating the ex vivo response were TCR beta clonotypes that were CMV-specific and HLA-C-restricted.

MiXCR was run by TCRdb on the reads, yielding one entry per CDR3 protein. The sample includes roughly 80,000 distinct CDR3 sequences, approximately 24% of them seen just once. V lost 0 bases to trimming and J lost 5 bases, with 11 bases between them. Germline V gene lookup returns CDR1 SGDLS and CDR2 YYNGEE. The CDR3 extends over 14 amino acids. This chain links TRBV9 with TRBJ2-5; possibly TRBD1 or TRBD2 for D (5 bases each). This sample comprised CD8+ T cells from cultured PBMCs, obtained from culture after CMV antigen stimulation. The source of this sequence is a human donor in good health (CMV status not recorded). Some clones in this sample may be carry-over from other donors' samples. The CDR3 sequence is CASSVAGAGETQYF. In DNA form, the CDR3 reads TGTGCCAGCAGCGTAGCTGGGGCGGGTGAGACCCAGTACTTC.